These 20 T cell receptor beta chains originate from one sample sequenced in a study of T cell changes during pregnancy in multiple sclerosis. The repertoire was sequenced with immunoSEQ multiplex PCR; TCRdb's copy has only in-frame clones and lacks some. The data contain 45,000 or so clones, 70% to 90% of them singletons. Sample: peripheral blood, taken in the first trimester of pregnancy. The origin of the receptors is a female donor with multiple sclerosis, enrolled in a pregnancy study.

The genes are TRBV6-4 and TRBJ2-1; D gene unclear. With 0 bases removed from V and 2 bases from J, the gap between germline ends came to 5 bases. This CDR3 has 14 amino acids. CDR1 MRHNA and CDR2 SNTAGT come from the germline V gene. The chain's CDR3 is CASSDSATYNEQFF. CDR3 bases: TGTGCCAGCAGTGACTCAGCCACCTACAATGAGCAGTTCTTC.

The V gene is TRBV19, the J gene TRBJ2-3; the D is unclear. V was cut by 5 bases and J by 2 bases, with 8 bases left in between. Germline V gene data show CDR1 as LNHDA and CDR2 as SQIVND (reference sequence). This CDR3 has 13 amino acids. CDR3 DNA: TGTGCCAGTAGTGCCAGGAACACAGATACGCAGTATTTT. Encoded protein: CASSARNTDTQYF.

The V and J genes are TRBV28 and TRBJ2-3; D call uncertain. The germline V gene encodes CDR1 MDHEN and CDR2 SYDVKM. V gave up 6 bases and J gave up 0 bases, with 19 bases separating them. This CDR3 is 17 amino acids long. The CDR3 nucleotides read TGTGCCAGCAGCCCAACACCCCCCAACCCTAGCACAGATACGCAGTATTTT. It is translated as CASSPTPPNPSTDTQYF.

The CDR3 nucleotides read TGTGCCAGCAGTGACGGGACTAGCTCCTACAATGAGCAGTTCTTC. This translates into CASSDGTSSYNEQFF. This sequence joins TRBV6-4 and TRBJ2-1; 8 bases are shared with TRBD2. The length of the CDR3 is 15 residues. V shed 2 bases and J 0 bases; nucleotides not matched to a gene: 0. Germline V lookup: CDR1 MRHNA, CDR2 SNTAGT.

The chain couples TRBV19 to TRBJ1-2; 8 bases are shared with TRBD1. CDR1 and CDR2 from the germline V gene are LNHDA and SQIVND (reference sequence). Losses at the gene ends were 6 bases for V and 4 bases for J; bases not matched to a gene: 7. The CDR3 length is 14 residues. The CDR3 DNA reads TGTGCCAGTAGCCCGAGACAGGGGCCCTATGGCTACACCTTC. This codes for CASSPRQGPYGYTF.

The chain combines TRBV6-6 with TRBJ1-1; D uncertain. Germline assignment: CDR1 MNHNY and CDR2 SVGAGI (reference sequence). Deletions cut 6 bases from V and 1 base from J, with 12 bases between. The CDR3 length is 14 residues. The CDR3 sequence is CASSRQMTNTEAFF. CDR3 nucleotide sequence: TGTGCCAGCAGCCGACAAATGACGAACACTGAAGCTTTCTTT.

This chain connects TRBV5-4 to TRBJ1-1; 7 nucleotides match TRBD1. Germline V CDR1 and CDR2: SGHNT, YYREEE (reference sequence). The V gene end was trimmed by 3 bases and the J gene end by 5 bases; junction bases not matched to a gene: 4. The CDR3 is made up of 13 amino acids. The CDR3 is CASSSDRDTEAFF. Written as DNA, the CDR3 is TGTGCCAGCAGCTCAGACAGGGATACTGAAGCTTTCTTT.

J is TRBJ2-1 and V is TRBV18; 8 nucleotides align to TRBD1. CDR1 KGHSH and CDR2 LQKENI come from the germline V gene. There are 14 residues in the CDR3. With V trimmed by 4 bases and J by 5 bases, 4 bases remained unmatched. CDR3 region: CASSQTTGDNEQFF. CDR3 nucleotide sequence: TGTGCCAGCTCACAAACGACAGGGGACAATGAGCAGTTCTTC.

The CDR3 protein is CASSLEVAGGFYNEQFF. The CDR3 DNA is TGTGCCAGCAGCTTAGAGGTAGCGGGGGGGTTCTACAATGAGCAGTTCTTC. The J gene is TRBJ2-1, the V gene TRBV7-9; 11 bases are a match to TRBD2. The CDR3 loop spans 17 amino acids. Germline V gene data show CDR1 as SEHNR and CDR2 as FQNEAQ (reference sequence). The V segment lost 1 base and the J segment 3 bases; nucleotides outside the gene matches: 5. The full variable domain, rest sourced from reference TRBV7-9 and TRBJ2-1, is DTGVSQNPRHKITKRGQNVTFRCDPISEHNRLYWYRQTLGQGPEFLTYFQNEAQLEKSRLLSDRFSAERPKGSFSTLEIQRTEQGDSAMYLCASSLEVAGGFYNEQFFGPGTRLTVL.

The J gene is TRBJ1-2, the V gene TRBV18, with D maybe TRBD1 (6 bases). CDR3 length: 13 residues. The germline CDR1 and CDR2 sequences are KGHSH and LQKENI. The V gene lost 3 bases and the J gene lost 6 bases, with 11 bases spanning the gap. CDR3 amino acids: CASSPDRFDGYTF. In nucleotides, the CDR3 is TGTGCCAGCTCACCCGACAGGTTCGATGGCTACACCTTC.

CDR3 amino acids: CASSAVASSGNTIYF. The CDR3, as DNA: TGTGCCAGCAGCGCAGTGGCTTCCTCTGGAAACACCATATATTTT. The chain recombines TRBV9 with TRBJ1-3; D gene uncertain. Germline V gives CDR1 SGDLS, CDR2 YYNGEE. The V end lost 3 bases, the J end lost 0 bases, and 10 bases lay between the germline ends. This CDR3 has 15 residues.

The rearrangement uses TRBV7-9 and TRBJ2-7; the D gene is possibly TRBD1 (6 bases). The length of the CDR3 is 13 residues. Germline V lookup: CDR1 SEHNR, CDR2 FQNEAQ (reference sequence). V was cut by 5 bases and J by 1 base, with 9 bases left in between. The CDR3 sequence is CASSARGSYEQYF. Here the CDR3 DNA reads TGTGCCAGCAGCGCCAGGGGATCCTACGAGCAGTACTTC.

The chain couples TRBV5-1 to TRBJ2-7, with a tentative D call TRBD1 (5 bases). Germline lookup yields CDR1 SGHRS and CDR2 YFSETQ. The CDR3 is made up of 13 amino acids. V was clipped by 4 bases and J by 1 base, with 9 bases between them. The CDR3 protein is CASSQTESYEQYF. CDR3 coding DNA: TGCGCCAGCAGCCAGACAGAGTCCTACGAGCAGTACTTC.

This clone was found once. This sequence joins TRBV7-9 and TRBJ1-2, with no clear D. This CDR3 is built from 15 residues. The V end lost 5 bases, the J end lost 2 bases, and 15 bases lay between the germline ends. The V gene's germline CDR1 is SEHNR and CDR2 FQNEAQ (reference sequence). The CDR3 spells CASSGGVGTNYGYTF. The CDR3 bases are TGTGCCAGCAGCGGCGGGGTGGGAACCAACTATGGCTACACCTTC.

This rearrangement joins TRBV7-2 to TRBJ1-2; 7 nucleotides match TRBD1. Germline-derived CDR1 and CDR2 are SGHTA and FQGNSA. The CDR3 runs 14 residues. Unmatched junction bases numbered 8, after V lost 5 bases and J lost 5 bases. CDR3 loop: CASSPDRAGYGYTF. CDR3 in DNA: TGTGCCAGCAGCCCCGACAGGGCTGGGTATGGCTACACCTTC.

V and J are TRBV4-1 and TRBJ1-1; the D gene is possibly TRBD1 (5 bases). The CDR3 has 15 residues. Germline CDR1 is MGHRA and CDR2 is YSYEKL. The V end lost 0 bases, the J end lost 3 bases, and 11 bases lay between the germline ends. Here the CDR3 reads CASSQDIKGHTEAFF. DNA of the CDR3: TGCGCCAGCAGCCAAGATATTAAGGGGCACACTGAAGCTTTCTTT.

This chain joins TRBV2 and TRBJ2-5; D may be TRBD2 (5 bases). CDR3 length: 15 residues. V lost 6 bases to trimming and J lost 5 bases, with 19 bases between them. Per germline, CDR1 SNHLY and CDR2 FYNNEI. The CDR3 protein is CASSGGLVDRETQYF. The CDR3 bases are TGTGCCAGCAGCGGAGGACTGGTGGACCGGGAGACCCAGTACTTC.

This chain uses TRBV9 with TRBJ2-7; D is ambiguous. The V end was cut by 0 bases, the J end by 9 bases, with 19 bases between. Germline V gene data show CDR1 as SGDLS and CDR2 as YYNGEE. This CDR3 is built from 15 residues. CDR3 residues: CASSVVPGSPSGQYF. The DNA for the CDR3 is TGTGCCAGCAGCGTAGTTCCAGGCTCTCCAAGTGGGCAGTACTTC.

The chain is built from TRBV27 and TRBJ2-3; maybe TRBD2 (6 bases). This CDR3 is built from 13 residues. Germline V gene lookup returns CDR1 MNHEY and CDR2 SMNVEV (reference sequence). V dropped 3 bases and J dropped 6 bases, with 10 bases sitting between them. CDR3 loop: CASSFGGGDTQYF. In DNA form, the CDR3 reads TGTGCCAGCAGTTTTGGGGGAGGCGATACGCAGTATTTT.

V is TRBV5-4 and J is TRBJ2-5; 9 bases agree with TRBD1. This CDR3 has 14 amino acids. Germline V gene lookup returns CDR1 SGHNT and CDR2 YYREEE (reference sequence). Trimming at V came to 3 bases and at J to 5 bases, leaving 5 bases not matched to a gene. CDR3: CASSSHGTGETQYF. Written as DNA, the CDR3 is TGTGCCAGCAGCTCACACGGGACAGGGGAGACCCAGTACTTC.